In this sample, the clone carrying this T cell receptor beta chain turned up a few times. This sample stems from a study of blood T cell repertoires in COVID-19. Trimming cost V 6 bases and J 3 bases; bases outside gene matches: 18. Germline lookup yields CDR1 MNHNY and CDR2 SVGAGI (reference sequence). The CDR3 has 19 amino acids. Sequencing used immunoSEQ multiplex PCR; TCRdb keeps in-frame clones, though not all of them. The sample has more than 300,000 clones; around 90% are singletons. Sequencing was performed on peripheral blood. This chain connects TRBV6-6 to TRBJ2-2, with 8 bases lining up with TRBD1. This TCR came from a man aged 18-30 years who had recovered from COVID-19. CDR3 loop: CASSSRWTGTTGYTGELFF. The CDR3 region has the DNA TGTGCCAGCAGCTCTAGATGGACAGGGACGACGGGGTACACCGGGGAGCTGTTTTTT.